The clone carrying this T cell receptor beta chain was recorded at least ten times. Its antigen is not known. These data are taken from a study of T cell repertoires in cytomegalovirus infection. As for the study in general: Recently identified HLA-C-restricted CMV epitopes were used, and well-studied HLA-B-restricted CMV epitopes were used as well. Public TCR beta signature analysis indicated the presence of both CMV infection and matching HLA type.

Study-level points and caveats: CMV carriers with the relevant HLA were identified by cumulative public TCR beta family frequency.

TCRdb processed the reads anew with MiXCR; each CDR3 protein has one entry. Of approximately 1,000,000 distinct CDR3 sequences in the sample, about 33% were seen once. The length of the CDR3 is 14 residues. Trimming stripped 2 bases from V and 4 bases from J, with 9 bases between. CDR1 and CDR2 from the germline V gene are SGHVS and FNYEAQ. The material sequenced was cultured CD8+ T cells from PBMCs, taken from culture after CMV antigen stimulation. The chain carries TRBV7-6 and TRBJ1-5; D not resolved. This receptor was identified in a human donor in good health (CMV status not recorded). Some clones in this sample may be carry-over from other donors' samples. Here the CDR3 DNA reads TGTGCCAGCAGCTTAAATCCCGCTAATCAGCCCCAGCATTTT. This codes for CASSLNPANQPQHF. Full variable domain (missing parts from reference TRBV7-6 and TRBJ1-5): GAGVSQSPRYKVTKRGQDVALRCDPISGHVSLYWYRQALGQGPEFLTYFNYEAQQDKSGLPNDRFSAERPEGSISTLTIQRTEQRDSAMYRCASSLNPANQPQHFGDGTRLSIL.